These 18 T cell receptor beta chains share one sample of origin, sequenced in a study of CD8 T cells in ankylosing spondylitis. TCRdb used MiXCR to reprocess the 5' RACE reads, holding one entry per CDR3 protein. The data show about 92,000 distinct CDR3 sequences, with roughly 10% seen just once and just over 5% held by the top ten. The sequenced sample was blood, either unsorted or a sorted T cell fraction (not recorded which). The receptor set was obtained from a male donor with ankylosing spondylitis or in good health (not recorded which).

This clonotype occurred a few times. The chain links TRBV2 to TRBJ2-7; 9 bases map to TRBD2. Per germline, CDR1 SNHLY and CDR2 FYNNEI. V shed 2 bases, J shed 4 bases, and the junction held 9 bases outside the gene matches. The CDR3 totals 16 residues. The CDR3 is CASSESLAGTTYEQYF. The CDR3 DNA is TGTGCCAGCAGTGAATCTCTAGCGGGGACGACATACGAGCAGTACTTC.

Ten or more counts support this clonotype. The chain recombines TRBV7-3 with TRBJ1-2; a possible D gene is TRBD1 (5 bases). Germline CDR1 reads SGHTA; CDR2 reads FQGTGA. The CDR3 has 14 residues. The V end lost 2 bases, the J end lost 6 bases, and 13 bases lay between the germline ends. CDR3 region: CASSLSRTLDGYTF. In DNA form, the CDR3 reads TGTGCCAGCAGCTTATCCCGGACACTCGATGGCTACACCTTC.

The rearrangement uses TRBV11-2 and TRBJ2-1; D perhaps matches TRBD1 (5 bases). In germline, CDR1 is SGHAT, CDR2 FQNNGV. Between the trimmed V and J ends, which lost 4 bases and 5 bases, there was a span of 12 bases. The CDR3 is 14 residues long. CDR3 amino acids: CASSSDTGNNEQFF. CDR3 DNA sequence: TGTGCCAGCAGCTCTGATACAGGTAACAATGAGCAGTTCTTC.

In this sample, this clonotype turned up many times. The chain recombines TRBV2 with TRBJ2-3; 9 nucleotides match TRBD2. The V gene's germline CDR1 is SNHLY and CDR2 FYNNEI. The CDR3 contains 17 residues. The V gene end was trimmed by 6 bases and the J gene end by 2 bases; junction bases not matched to a gene: 12. CDR3 in DNA: TGTGCCAGCAGGGGTACCATAGCGGGGGCAACCACAGATACGCAGTATTTT. Translation: CASRGTIAGATTDTQYF. Together with reference TRBV2 and TRBJ2-3, the CDR3 gives the full variable domain: EPEVTQTPSHQVTQMGQEVILRCVPISNHLYFYWYRQILGQKVEFLVSFYNNEISEKSEIFDDQFSVERPDGSNFTLKIRSTKLEDSAMYFCASRGTIAGATTDTQYFGPGTRLTVL.

This clonotype has just a few counts. V and J are TRBV7-2 and TRBJ2-1, with 10 bases that match TRBD2. Germline-derived CDR1 and CDR2 are SGHTA and FQGNSA. The CDR3 length is 16 residues. V shed 4 bases, J shed 0 bases, and the junction held 3 bases outside the gene matches. The DNA for the CDR3 is TGTGCCAGCAGCTCCAAGCGGGGGGGCTCCTACAATGAGCAGTTCTTC. It translates to CASSSKRGGSYNEQFF. Using reference TRBV7-2 and TRBJ2-1 for the parts outside the CDR3, the full variable domain is GAGVSQSPSNKVTEKGKDVELRCDPISGHTALYWYRQSLGQGLEFLIYFQGNSAPDKSGLPSDRFSAERTGGSVSTLTIQRTQQEDSAVYLCASSSKRGGSYNEQFFGPGTRLTVL.

This clonotype was detected only a few times. DNA of the CDR3: TGTGCCAGCAGCTATAGCGGGGGACCCGCCCTGTTCTTC. The encoded protein is CASSYSGGPALFF. V is TRBV9 and J is TRBJ2-1, with 9 positions matching TRBD2. Germline lookup yields CDR1 SGDLS and CDR2 YYNGEE. The length of the CDR3 is 13 residues. With 4 bases clipped from V and 15 bases from J, the junction kept 11 bases outside the gene matches.

This clonotype occurred many times. V gene TRBV12-3 or TRBV12-4 combines with J gene TRBJ1-5, with 10 bases that match TRBD1. V lost 3 bases, J lost 6 bases, and 11 bases stayed unmatched. This CDR3 has 17 amino acids. CDR3 sequence (DNA): TGTGCCAGCAGTTTTCCTGGACAGGGGGACAGGGTTCAGCCCCAGCATTTT. As protein: CASSFPGQGDRVQPQHF.

As for this clonotype: A much larger clone lies a single base off, so this may be a read error. The chain couples TRBV3-1 to TRBJ2-7; maybe TRBD2 (5 bases). Per the germline V gene, CDR1 is LGHDT and CDR2 is YNNKEL (reference sequence). The CDR3 contains 15 residues. The CDR3 sequence is CANSQDLGGLYEQYF. Written as DNA, the CDR3 is TGTGCCAACAGCCAAGATCTTGGAGGCCTCTACGAGCAGTACTTC.

To note about this clonotype: A single base separates this from a much larger clone, so it may be a read error. The chain carries TRBV10-3 and TRBJ2-7; tentative D call: TRBD2 (5 bases). CDR3 length: 15 residues. Germline CDR1 ENHRY, CDR2 SYGVKD. The DNA for the CDR3 is TGTACCATCAGTGACTCGGCGGGCAGCTCCTACGAGCAGTACTTC. Its protein is CTISDSAGSSYEQYF.

This clonotype was detected many times. The chain links TRBV6-5 to TRBJ1-5; a possible D gene is TRBD1 (6 bases). Trimming removed 0 bases from V and 6 bases from J, with 12 bases in between. CDR1 is MNHEY, CDR2 SVGAGI, per germline. The CDR3 extends over 15 amino acids. DNA for the CDR3: TGTGCCAGCAGTTACTCGATGGGGGGCGGTCAGCCCCAGCATTTT. This sequence encodes CASSYSMGGGQPQHF.

This clonotype came up many times. The chain uses TRBV20-1 and TRBJ1-6; D is uncertain. The germline CDR1 and CDR2 sequences are DFQATT and SNEGSKA (reference sequence). Trimming left V 0 bases short and J 1 base short, with 4 bases between. This CDR3 has 14 residues. The CDR3: CSARDPSYNSPLHF. The CDR3 DNA reads as TGCAGTGCTAGAGATCCGTCCTATAATTCACCCCTCCACTTT.

This clonotype has a count of ten or more. V is TRBV9 and J is TRBJ2-1; 12 bases align to TRBD2. Germline CDR1 and CDR2: SGDLS and YYNGEE. The CDR3 totals 15 residues. Trimming cost V 3 bases and J 5 bases; bases outside gene matches: 3. CDR3 DNA: TGTGCCAGCAGCGACCTAGCGGGGGGGCACAATGAGCAGTTCTTC. It yields the protein CASSDLAGGHNEQFF.

This clonotype was seen many times. The rearrangement uses TRBV3-1 and TRBJ2-2; D is possibly TRBD1 (5 bases). Per the germline V gene, CDR1 is LGHDT and CDR2 is YNNKEL (reference sequence). V was pared by 0 bases and J by 1 base, with 12 bases between. This CDR3 is built from 17 residues. The CDR3 spells CASSQDKGQKNTGELFF. The CDR3, as DNA: TGTGCCAGCAGCCAAGATAAGGGGCAGAAGAACACCGGGGAGCTGTTTTTT.

The chain joins TRBV28 to TRBJ1-4; tentative D call: TRBD1 (5 bases). The germline gives CDR1 MDHEN, CDR2 SYDVKM. V was shortened by 3 bases and J by 14 bases, with 37 bases between the two germline ends. This CDR3 is 20 amino acids long. The CDR3 here is CASSFPFVRDGTWGFGKLFF. The DNA of the CDR3 is TGTGCCAGCAGTTTTCCTTTCGTTAGGGACGGGACCTGGGGGTTTGGAAAGCTGTTTTTT. Full variable domain (remainder filled in from reference TRBV28 and TRBJ1-4): DVKVTQSSRYLVKRTGEKVFLECVQDMDHENMFWYRQDPGLGLRLIYFSYDVKMKEKGDIPEGYSVSREKKERFSLILESASTNQTSMYLCASSFPFVRDGTWGFGKLFFGSGTQLSVL.

A note on this clonotype: A much bigger clone sits one base away, suggesting this may be a read error. J is TRBJ2-5 and V is TRBV13; tentative D call: TRBD2 (6 bases). CDR1 and CDR2 (germline): PRHDT, FYEKMQ (reference sequence). Trimming shortened V by 5 bases and J by 3 bases, and 13 bases separated the two germline ends. The length of the CDR3 is 14 residues. Here the CDR3 reads CASSGGSREETQYF. CDR3 DNA: TGTGCCAGCAGCGGGGGGTCTAGGGAAGAGACCCAGTACTTC.

On this clonotype itself: A much larger clonotype is one base distant, so this may be a read error. J is TRBJ1-1 and V is TRBV7-6; D remains unclear. This CDR3 has 13 residues. Trimming shortened V by 8 bases and J by 8 bases, and 18 bases separated the two germline ends. The germline gives CDR1 SGHVS, CDR2 FNYEAQ. The chain's CDR3 is CASGTRGELEAFF. The CDR3 nucleotides are TGTGCCAGCGGCACCCGCGGGGAGTTAGAAGCTTTCTTT. The full variable domain, completed using reference TRBV7-6 and TRBJ1-1, is GAGVSQSPRYKVTKRGQDVALRCDPISGHVSLYWYRQALGQGPEFLTYFNYEAQQDKSGLPNDRFSAERPEGSISTLTIQRTEQRDSAMYRCASGTRGELEAFFGQGTRLTVV.

V and J are TRBV7-9 and TRBJ2-1; 11 positions agree with TRBD2. This CDR3 is built from 17 residues. Germline V gives CDR1 SEHNR, CDR2 FQNEAQ (reference sequence). V lost 4 bases to trimming and J lost 4 bases; unmatched junction nucleotides: 9. The CDR3 sequence: CASSSHIAGGPYNEQFF. The CDR3 bases are TGTGCCAGCAGCTCCCATATAGCGGGGGGGCCGTACAATGAGCAGTTCTTC.

This clonotype was observed at least ten times. This sequence joins TRBV20-1 and TRBJ1-1; no clear D gene. From germline, CDR1 is DFQATT and CDR2 SNEGSKA (reference sequence). The germline V and J ends were trimmed by 4 bases and 2 bases, with 11 bases remaining between them. The CDR3 covers 13 residues. The CDR3 loop reads CSATWTENTEAFF. DNA of the CDR3: TGCAGTGCTACCTGGACGGAAAACACTGAAGCTTTCTTT.